Each of the 14 T cell receptor beta chains below was sequenced from the same sample in a study of blood T cell repertoires in COVID-19 (dated by TCRdb to about 2020). Libraries were built with the immunoSEQ multiplex PCR assay. TCRdb mirrors the immuneACCESS table, restricted to in-frame sequences. Some clones are absent from its copies; in checked studies, under half trace to an unresolved V gene, and the reason for the others is unknown. For this sample the table gives approximately 250,000 clones, of which around nine tenths were detected only once. The ten top clones hold 2% to 2.5% of the sample. Sequencing input: PBMCs or T cells enriched from blood (not recorded which). The receptors here all came from a woman aged 60 to 75 in a cohort exposed to, infected with or recovered from COVID-19 (not recorded which).

The CDR3 region is CASSQGQTEQFF. CDR3 DNA sequence: TGTGCCAGCTCACAGGGACAAACAGAGCAGTTCTTC. V gene TRBV18 combines with J gene TRBJ2-1, with D possibly being TRBD1 (6 bases). CDR1 is KGHSH, CDR2 LQKENI, per germline. The CDR3 is made up of 12 amino acids. V lost 4 bases, J lost 10 bases, and 11 bases lay in between.

The rearrangement links TRBV28 to TRBJ1-1; D remains unclear. Per germline, CDR1 MDHEN and CDR2 SYDVKM. This CDR3 is built from 12 residues. Deletions cut 7 bases from V and 1 base from J, with 7 bases between. The CDR3 sequence is CASNVRNTEAFF. In DNA, the CDR3 is TGTGCCAGCAACGTTAGGAACACTGAAGCTTTCTTT.

The rearrangement joins TRBV9 to TRBJ2-1, with TRBD2 matching 11 bases. Germline V gene sequence: CDR1 SGDLS, CDR2 YYNGEE. The CDR3 covers 18 residues. V lost 0 bases, J lost 10 bases, and 15 bases stayed unmatched. CDR3 sequence reads: CASSVDGWSLAGGGEQFF. CDR3 bases: TGTGCCAGCAGCGTAGATGGATGGTCTCTAGCGGGAGGAGGGGAGCAGTTCTTC.

The V and J genes are TRBV27 and TRBJ2-7; D remains ambiguous. The CDR3 has 15 amino acids. V was shortened by 2 bases and J by 0 bases, with 11 bases between the two germline ends. Germline loops: CDR1 MNHEY, CDR2 SMNVEV (reference sequence). For the CDR3, the DNA is TGTGCCAGCAGTTTAACAGCCCCTTCCTCCTACGAGCAGTACTTC. This gives the protein CASSLTAPSSYEQYF.

The genes are TRBV28 and TRBJ2-7; 9 bases agree with TRBD1. V lost 3 bases and J lost 2; bases outside the gene matches: 5. Per the germline V gene, CDR1 is MDHEN and CDR2 is SYDVKM. This CDR3 has 15 residues. CDR3 bases: TGTGCCAGCAGTTTCTGGGGGACAGGGACCTACGAGCAGTACTTC. It codes for CASSFWGTGTYEQYF.

The chain is built from TRBV27 and TRBJ2-5; no clear D gene. Germline V CDR1 and CDR2: MNHEY, SMNVEV (reference sequence). V shed 2 bases and J shed 5 bases, with 12 bases lying between them. The CDR3 sequence is 14 residues long. The CDR3 sequence is CASSLTKVPETQYF. CDR3 sequence (DNA): TGTGCCAGCAGTTTAACTAAGGTGCCGGAGACCCAGTACTTC.

The chain couples TRBV5-8 to TRBJ2-5; TRBD2 matches 8 bases. V lost 0 bases and J lost 4; bases outside the gene matches: 8. This CDR3 contains 16 residues. Germline V CDR1 and CDR2: SGHTS, YDEGEE. Here the CDR3 DNA reads TGTGCCAGCAGCTTGGCTCTGGCGGGAGGAGGAGAGACCCAGTACTTC. Translation gives CASSLALAGGGETQYF.

The CDR3 coding sequence is TGTGCCAGCAGCCCCGAGGACAGGGGCGGCAATCAGCCCCAGCATTTT. It encodes CASSPEDRGGNQPQHF. The chain uses TRBV4-2 and TRBJ1-5; 9 positions agree with TRBD1. Germline CDR1 LGHNA, CDR2 YNFKEQ. The CDR3 is made up of 16 amino acids. The J segment lost 2 bases and the V segment lost 4 bases, leaving 6 bases of the junction unmatched.

V and J are TRBV28 and TRBJ2-1; 10 bases line up with TRBD1. This CDR3 contains 16 residues. The germline V gene has CDR1 MDHEN and CDR2 SYDVKM. V shed 5 bases and J 8 bases; nucleotides not matched to a gene: 12. As DNA, the CDR3 is TGTGCCAGCAGTATCTCCGGGACAGGGGTTCAGCATGAGCAGTTCTTC. Protein: CASSISGTGVQHEQFF.

The J gene is TRBJ2-1, the V gene TRBV11-3, with a tentative D call TRBD2 (6 bases). The CDR3 has 13 residues. Germline V lookup: CDR1 SGHNT, CDR2 YENEEA. V lost 2 bases, J lost 11 bases, and 13 bases lay in between. The CDR3 loop reads CASSLSSGVKQFF. CDR3 sequence (DNA): TGTGCCAGCAGCTTAAGTTCGGGGGTTAAGCAGTTCTTC.

This chain joins TRBV24-1 and TRBJ2-1, with 13 bases fitting TRBD2. This CDR3 has 14 residues. The V gene end was trimmed by 4 bases and the J gene end by 8 bases; junction bases not matched to a gene: 1. In germline, CDR1 is KGHDR, CDR2 SFDVKD. The CDR3 DNA sequence: TGTGCCACCAGTGAACTAGCGGGGGGGGATGAGCAGTTCTTC. Its protein product is CATSELAGGDEQFF.

The J gene is TRBJ1-6, the V gene TRBV7-9; tentative D call: TRBD1 (6 bases). The CDR3 consists of 13 residues. Looked up from germline, CDR1 is SEHNR and CDR2 is FQNEAQ (reference sequence). The V end lost 2 bases, the J end lost 15 bases, and 14 bases lay between the germline ends. The CDR3 region is CASSLTAGGDLHF. CDR3 DNA sequence: TGTGCCAGCAGCTTAACTGCTGGGGGCGACCTCCACTTT.

The chain has TRBV5-5 and TRBJ2-7; tentative D call: TRBD2 (5 bases). V was shortened by 2 bases and J by 7 bases, with 19 bases between the two germline ends. CDR3 length equals 15 residues. CDR1 and CDR2 from the germline V gene are SGHKS and YYEKEE (reference sequence). The CDR3 loop is CASSFIRGIHGEQYF. CDR3 sequence (DNA): TGTGCCAGCAGCTTTATTCGGGGAATTCATGGGGAGCAGTACTTC.

The CDR3 bases are TGTGCCAGCAGCGAATGGGGGACAGGGGGCGGCAATGAGCAGTTCTTC. Translated, it gives CASSEWGTGGGNEQFF. The rearrangement links TRBV3-1 (or the pseudogene TRBV3-2) to TRBJ2-1; TRBD1 matches 12 bases. Germline CDR1 reads LGHDT; CDR2 reads YNNKEL (reference sequence). Trimming removed 5 bases from V and 6 bases from J; junction bases left unmatched: 8. This CDR3 comprises 16 residues.